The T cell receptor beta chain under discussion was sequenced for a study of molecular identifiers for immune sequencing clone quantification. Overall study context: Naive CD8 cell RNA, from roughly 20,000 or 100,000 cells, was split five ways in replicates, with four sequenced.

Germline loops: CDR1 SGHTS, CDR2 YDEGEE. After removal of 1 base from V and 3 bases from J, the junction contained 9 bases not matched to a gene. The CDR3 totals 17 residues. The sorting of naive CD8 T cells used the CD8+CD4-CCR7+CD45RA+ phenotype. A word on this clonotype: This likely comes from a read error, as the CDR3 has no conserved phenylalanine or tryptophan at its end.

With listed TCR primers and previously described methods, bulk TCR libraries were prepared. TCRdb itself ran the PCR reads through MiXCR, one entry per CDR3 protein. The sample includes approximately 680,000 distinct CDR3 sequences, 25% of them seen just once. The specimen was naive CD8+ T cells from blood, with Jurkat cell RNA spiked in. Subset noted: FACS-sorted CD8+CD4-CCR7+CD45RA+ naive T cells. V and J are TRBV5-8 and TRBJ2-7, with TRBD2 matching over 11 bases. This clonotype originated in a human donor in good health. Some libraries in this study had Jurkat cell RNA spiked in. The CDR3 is CASSLRLAGSTYYEQYL. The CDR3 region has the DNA TGTGCCAGCAGCTTGCGACTAGCGGGGTCAACCTACTACGAGCAGTACCTC.